A selection of T cell receptor beta chains follows, all from one sample in a study of Graves' ophthalmopathy and Graves' hyperthyroidism. A single record per CDR3 protein comes from TCRdb applying MiXCR to the multiplex PCR reads. In the table there are 660,000 or so distinct CDR3 sequences, roughly two fifths of which are singletons. Input material: peripheral blood. The source is an adult man with Graves' ophthalmopathy. The CDR3 runs from the conserved cysteine through the conserved F or W. D genes are given only for firm matches. Some rows mark clone size as missing; the rest say once, few, many or name a class of expanded clone.

TGTGCCAGTAGTACCGGGCGGCGGGAAGCTAGCACAGATACGCAGTATTTT	CASSTGRREASTDTQYF	TRBV19	NA	TRBJ2-3	NA
TGTGCCAGCAGTTACCTTCGGACAGGTGGGGATGGCTACACCTTC	CASSYLRTGGDGYTF	TRBV6-6	NA	TRBJ1-2	TRBD1
TGTGCCATCATGGGCCAGGGGGCGTACCAAGAGACCCAGTACTTC	CAIMGQGAYQETQYF	TRBV10-3	NA	TRBJ2-5	TRBD1
TGTGCCAGCAGCTCAACCGGGACAGACAGTTCCTACGAGCAGTACTTC	CASSSTGTDSSYEQYF	TRBV7-6	NA	TRBJ2-7	TRBD1
TGTGCCACCAGCAGAGGGACAGGGGGCTCCTACGAGCAGTACTTC	CATSRGTGGSYEQYF	TRBV15	many	TRBJ2-7	TRBD1
TGTGCCAGCAGCCTAAGACAGGGTGGGAGCAATCAGCCCCAGCATTTT	CASSLRQGGSNQPQHF	TRBV7-2	many	TRBJ1-5	TRBD1
TGTGCCAGCAGGGCGACAGGGGGTGGAGAGACCCAGTACTTC	CASRATGGGETQYF	TRBV25-1	NA	TRBJ2-5	TRBD1
TGTGCCAGCAGCCAACTATCGGACAGAGATCCCTCTGGGGCCAACGTCCTGACTTTC	CASSQLSDRDPSGANVLTF	TRBV14	NA	TRBJ2-6	NA
TGTGCCAGCAGGGACAGCGTCTACGAGCAGTACTTC	CASRDSVYEQYF	TRBV7-2	NA	TRBJ2-7	NA
TGTGCCAGCAGTCTCAGGGGGCACCGAGACGGCTACACCTTC	CASSLRGHRDGYTF	TRBV2	many	TRBJ1-2	TRBD1
TGTGCCAGCACCGTGATTACTACTCTCTCTGGAAACACCATATATTTT	CASTVITTLSGNTIYF	TRBV12-3/TRBV12-4	many	TRBJ1-3	NA
TGTGCCAGCATGGGACAGCGGAACCCCCGGGGCTACACCTTC	CASMGQRNPRGYTF	TRBV2	NA	TRBJ1-2	TRBD1
TGCGCCAGCAGCTTGGAGGCAGTTTTTAACTATGGCTACACCTTC	CASSLEAVFNYGYTF	TRBV5-1	NA	TRBJ1-2	NA
TGCGCCAGCAGCTTGTGGCAAAGGAACGAAGCTTTCTTT	CASSLWQRNEAFF	TRBV5-1	many	TRBJ1-1	NA
TGTGCCAGCAGGGAGGGGATTCGGTATAATTCACCCCTCCACTTT	CASREGIRYNSPLHF	TRBV2	many	TRBJ1-6	NA
TGTGCCAGCAGGCCGGGACAGGGGCTAGAAGAGCAGTACTTC	CASRPGQGLEEQYF	TRBV24-1	NA	TRBJ2-7	TRBD1
TGTGCCAGCAGTTTAGGTCTTGCTGGGGTGCAGACCCAGTACTTC	CASSLGLAGVQTQYF	TRBV12-3/TRBV12-4	many	TRBJ2-5	NA
TGCGCCAGCAGCCGACCGGGAGAGAACACTGAAGCTTTCTTT	CASSRPGENTEAFF	TRBV4-1	few	TRBJ1-1	NA
TGTGCCAGCAGTGGGGAGTTCGCAGGCTATGGCTACACCTTC	CASSGEFAGYGYTF	TRBV12-3/TRBV12-4	many	TRBJ1-2	NA
TGTGCCAGCAGTTTGACAAGCCACCGGAGTGATGGCTACACCTTC	CASSLTSHRSDGYTF	TRBV25-1	NA	TRBJ1-2	NA
TGTGCCAGCAGCTCAGGGGCGGGAAGGCTGTTTTTT	CASSSGAGRLFF	TRBV7-3	NA	TRBJ1-4	NA
TGTGCCAGCAGCCTCGGGACAGATAATTCACCCCTCCACTTT	CASSLGTDNSPLHF	TRBV7-9	many	TRBJ1-6	TRBD1
TGCGCCAGCAGCCAAGGAGGGGCGGGGTTCACAGATACGCAGTATTTT	CASSQGGAGFTDTQYF	TRBV4-1	few	TRBJ2-3	NA
TGTGCCAGTAGTATTTATGGCGGGAACACTGAAGCTTTCTTT	CASSIYGGNTEAFF	TRBV19	many	TRBJ1-1	NA
TGTGCCAGCAGTTACTCGCGGGGGGCGCATGGCTACACCTTC	CASSYSRGAHGYTF	TRBV6-5	many	TRBJ1-2	NA
TGTGCCAGCAGACTTGATGGGGGATCCTACGAGCAGTACTTC	CASRLDGGSYEQYF	TRBV11-2	many	TRBJ2-7	NA
TGTGCCAGCAGGAGGACAGGGTCTCTCCAGCATTTT	CASRRTGSLQHF	TRBV6-5	NA	TRBJ1-5	TRBD1
TGTGCCGGCAGGTTGGACGCGACTGAAGCTTTCTTT	CAGRLDATEAFF	TRBV6-1	NA	TRBJ1-1	NA
TGTGCCAGCTCACGCTCAGGGCTGGCTGAAGCTTTCTTT	CASSRSGLAEAFF	TRBV18	once	TRBJ1-1	NA
TGTGCCAGCAGCTACAATCAAGGGCGGGATGGCTACACCTTC	CASSYNQGRDGYTF	TRBV7-2	many	TRBJ1-2	NA
TGCGCCAGCAGCCCCACCTCGACAGTGATGAACACTGAAGCTTTCTTT	CASSPTSTVMNTEAFF	TRBV4-1	NA	TRBJ1-1	NA
TGTGCCAGTAGTATATTGGTGGGCGGCTCCTACGAGCAGTACTTC	CASSILVGGSYEQYF	TRBV19	many	TRBJ2-7	NA
TGCGCCAGCAGCTCCGGGTCTGGGACCAACGTCCTGACTTTC	CASSSGSGTNVLTF	TRBV5-1	NA	TRBJ2-6	NA
TGTGCCACCAGTGAAGGGGGCAGAAAGAACACTGAAGCTTTCTTT	CATSEGGRKNTEAFF	TRBV24-1	many	TRBJ1-1	TRBD1
TGTGCCAGCAGGTCCGGGAACCTTGAGCGTCAGCCCCAGCATTTT	CASRSGNLERQPQHF	TRBV6-1	many	TRBJ1-5	NA
TGTGCCAGTAGTCGGGCCTTTTCGAACACTGAAGCTTTCTTT	CASSRAFSNTEAFF	TRBV19	many	TRBJ1-1	NA
TGCAGCGTTGGCAGGAGATACGAGCAGTACTTC	CSVGRRYEQYF	TRBV29-1	many	TRBJ2-7	NA
TGTGCCAGCAGCGATCGGGGGGCAACTAATGAAAAACTGTTTTTT	CASSDRGATNEKLFF	TRBV9	NA	TRBJ1-4	NA
TGTGCCAGCAGTGAAGATTCGGGGGAGACCCAGTACTTC	CASSEDSGETQYF	TRBV2	many	TRBJ2-5	NA
TGTGCCAGCAGCTTTCCAGGGGGAAAGAACTATGGCTACACCTTC	CASSFPGGKNYGYTF	TRBV13	NA	TRBJ1-2	TRBD1